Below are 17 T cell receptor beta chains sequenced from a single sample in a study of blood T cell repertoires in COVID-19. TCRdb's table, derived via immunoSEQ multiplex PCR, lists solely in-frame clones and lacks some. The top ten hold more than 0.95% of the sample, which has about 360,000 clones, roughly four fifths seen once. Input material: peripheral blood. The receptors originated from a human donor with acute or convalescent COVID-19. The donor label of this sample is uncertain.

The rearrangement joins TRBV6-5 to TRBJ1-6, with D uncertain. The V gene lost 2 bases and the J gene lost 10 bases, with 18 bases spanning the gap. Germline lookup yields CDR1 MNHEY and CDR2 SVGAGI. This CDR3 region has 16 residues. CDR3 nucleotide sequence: TGTGCCAGCAGTTACAATTCCGCCCGTTCGGGGTCACCCCTCCACTTT. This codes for CASSYNSARSGSPLHF.

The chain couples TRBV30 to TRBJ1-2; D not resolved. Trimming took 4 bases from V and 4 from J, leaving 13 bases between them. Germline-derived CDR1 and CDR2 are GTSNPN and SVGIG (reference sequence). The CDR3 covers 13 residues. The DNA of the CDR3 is TGTGCCTGGAATTCTCCGAGGCGCTATGGCTACACCTTC. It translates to CAWNSPRRYGYTF.

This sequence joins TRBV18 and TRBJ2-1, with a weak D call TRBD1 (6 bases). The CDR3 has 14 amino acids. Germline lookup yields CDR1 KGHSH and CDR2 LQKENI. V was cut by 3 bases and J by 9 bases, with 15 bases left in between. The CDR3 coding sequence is TGTGCCAGCTCACCTGGTACTGGGGGCACTGAGCAGTTCTTC. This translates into CASSPGTGGTEQFF. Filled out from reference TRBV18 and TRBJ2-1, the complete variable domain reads NAGVMQNPRHLVRRRGQEARLRCSPMKGHSHVYWYRQLPEEGLKFMVYLQKENIIDESGMPKERFSAEFPKEGPSILRIQQVVRGDSAAYFCASSPGTGGTEQFFGPGTRLTVL.

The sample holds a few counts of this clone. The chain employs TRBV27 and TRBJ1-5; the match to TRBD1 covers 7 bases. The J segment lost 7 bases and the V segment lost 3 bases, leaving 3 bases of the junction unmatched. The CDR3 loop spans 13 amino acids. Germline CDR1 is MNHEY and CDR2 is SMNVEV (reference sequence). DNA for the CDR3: TGTGCCAGCAGTTTCGACAGGGTCCAGCCCCAGCATTTT. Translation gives CASSFDRVQPQHF.

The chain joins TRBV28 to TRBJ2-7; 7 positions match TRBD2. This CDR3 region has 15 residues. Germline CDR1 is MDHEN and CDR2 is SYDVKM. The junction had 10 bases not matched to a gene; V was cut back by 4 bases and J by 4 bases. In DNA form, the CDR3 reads TGTGCCAGCAGTTACTCCCCGCGGGAGACATACGAGCAGTACTTC. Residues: CASSYSPRETYEQYF.

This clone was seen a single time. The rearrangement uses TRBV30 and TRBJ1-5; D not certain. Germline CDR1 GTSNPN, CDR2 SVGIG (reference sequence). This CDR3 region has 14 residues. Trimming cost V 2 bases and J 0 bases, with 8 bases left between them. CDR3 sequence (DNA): TGTGCCTGGAGTCTCCACATTAGCAATCAGCCCCAGCATTTT. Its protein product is CAWSLHISNQPQHF.

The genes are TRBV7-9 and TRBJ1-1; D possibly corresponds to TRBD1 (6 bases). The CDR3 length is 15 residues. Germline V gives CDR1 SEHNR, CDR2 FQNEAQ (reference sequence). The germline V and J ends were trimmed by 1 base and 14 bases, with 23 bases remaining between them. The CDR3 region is CASSLVSSIGDTGFF. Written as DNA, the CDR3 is TGTGCCAGCAGCTTAGTGAGTTCGATAGGGGACACCGGATTCTTT.

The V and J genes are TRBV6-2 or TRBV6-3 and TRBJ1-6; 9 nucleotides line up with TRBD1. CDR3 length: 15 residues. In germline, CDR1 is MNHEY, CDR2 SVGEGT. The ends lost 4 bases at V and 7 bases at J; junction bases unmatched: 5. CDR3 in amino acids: CASSFPGQGNSPLHF. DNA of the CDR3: TGTGCCAGCAGTTTCCCGGGACAGGGAAATTCACCCCTCCACTTT.

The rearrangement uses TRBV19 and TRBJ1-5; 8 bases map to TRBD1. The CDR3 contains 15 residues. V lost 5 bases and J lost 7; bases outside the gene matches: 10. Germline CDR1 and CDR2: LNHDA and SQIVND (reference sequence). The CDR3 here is CASSPGQGFEQPQHF. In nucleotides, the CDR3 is TGTGCCAGTAGTCCAGGACAGGGCTTTGAGCAGCCCCAGCATTTT.

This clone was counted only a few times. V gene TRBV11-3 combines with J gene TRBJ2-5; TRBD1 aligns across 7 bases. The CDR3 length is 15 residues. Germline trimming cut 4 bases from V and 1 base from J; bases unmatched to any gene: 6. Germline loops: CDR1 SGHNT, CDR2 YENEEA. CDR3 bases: TGTGCCAGCAGCTCTAGGACAGGATCCCAAGAGACCCAGTACTTC. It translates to CASSSRTGSQETQYF.

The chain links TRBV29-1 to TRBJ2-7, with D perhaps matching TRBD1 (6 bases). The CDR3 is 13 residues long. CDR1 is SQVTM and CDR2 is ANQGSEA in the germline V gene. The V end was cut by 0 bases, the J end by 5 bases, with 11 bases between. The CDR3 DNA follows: TGCAGCGTTGAAGAGACAGGTCTCAACGAGCAGTACTTC. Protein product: CSVEETGLNEQYF.

In DNA form, the CDR3 reads TGTGCCAGCAGCCAAGCGGGAGTCGCGGATACGCAGTATTTT. Protein sequence: CASSQAGVADTQYF. V and J are TRBV11-2 and TRBJ2-3; 8 bases align to TRBD2. The CDR3 is made up of 14 amino acids. The germline CDR1 and CDR2 sequences are SGHAT and FQNNGV. J was trimmed by 6 bases and V by 5 bases; bases with no gene match: 7.

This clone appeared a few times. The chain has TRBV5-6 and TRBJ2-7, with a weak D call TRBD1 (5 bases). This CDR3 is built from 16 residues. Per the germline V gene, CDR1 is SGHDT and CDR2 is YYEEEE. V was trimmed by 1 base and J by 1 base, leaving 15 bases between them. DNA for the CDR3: TGTGCCAGCAGCTTGATTTCGTTGACAGCTTCCTACGAGCAGTACTTC. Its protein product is CASSLISLTASYEQYF.

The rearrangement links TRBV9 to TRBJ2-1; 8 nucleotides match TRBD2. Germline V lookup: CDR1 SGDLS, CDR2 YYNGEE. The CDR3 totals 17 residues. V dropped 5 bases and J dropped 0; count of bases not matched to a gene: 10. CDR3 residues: CASSPRGLAGSYNEQFF. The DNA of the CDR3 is TGTGCCAGCAGTCCACGAGGACTAGCTGGCTCCTACAATGAGCAGTTCTTC. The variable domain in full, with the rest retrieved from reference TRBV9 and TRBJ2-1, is DSGVTQTPKHLITATGQRVTLRCSPRSGDLSVYWYQQSLDQGLQFLIQYYNGEERAKGNILERFSAQQFPDLHSELNLSSLELGDSALYFCASSPRGLAGSYNEQFFGPGTRLTVL.

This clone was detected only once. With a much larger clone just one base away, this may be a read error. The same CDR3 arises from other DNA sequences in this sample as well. The CDR3 DNA sequence: TGTGCCAGCTCACCAGGGACAGGGTCCTACGAGCAGTACTTC. Protein product: CASSPGTGSYEQYF. The gene calls are TRBV18 and TRBJ2-7, with 9 positions matching TRBD1. V trimming: 2 bases; J trimming: 1 base; junction bases outside the gene matches: 0. The CDR3 extends over 14 amino acids. The germline gives CDR1 KGHSH, CDR2 LQKENI.

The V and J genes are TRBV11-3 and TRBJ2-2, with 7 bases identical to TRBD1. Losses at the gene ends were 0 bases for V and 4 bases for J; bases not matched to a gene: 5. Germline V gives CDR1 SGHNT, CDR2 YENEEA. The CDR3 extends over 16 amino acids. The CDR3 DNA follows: TGTGCCAGCAGCTTAGAGATTGCAGGGGGCACCGGGGAGCTGTTTTTT. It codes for CASSLEIAGGTGELFF.

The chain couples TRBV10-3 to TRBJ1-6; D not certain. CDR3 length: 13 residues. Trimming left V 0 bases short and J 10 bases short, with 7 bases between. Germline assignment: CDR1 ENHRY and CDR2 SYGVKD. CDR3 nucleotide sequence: TGTGCCATCAGTGAGTCGAGCGGGTCACCCCTCCACTTT. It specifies CAISESSGSPLHF.